The 23 T cell receptor beta chains in this list originate from one sample, sequenced in a study of Ad26.COV2.S vaccination and SARS-CoV-2 variants. Treatment here: roughly 20 received Ad26.COV2.S at low or high dose, single or two shots; 5 received placebo; per-sample allocation not given. Each sample was drawn 63 days after the first injection (of vaccine or placebo). Here immunoSEQ multiplex PCR was the method, and the copy in TCRdb shows in-frame clones only, minus some. The data contain more than 350,000 clones, 90% of them seen just once; the ten biggest clones take up more than 10%. The sequencing here drew on peripheral blood, taken in a trial of Ad26.COV2.S vaccine versus placebo. The receptors here all came from a person between 18 and 59 years old who received the Ad26.COV2.S COVID-19 vaccine or a placebo.

The chain combines TRBV30 with TRBJ2-5; 8 nucleotides match TRBD1. The CDR3 extends over 14 amino acids. In germline, CDR1 is GTSNPN, CDR2 SVGIG (reference sequence). V was pared by 0 bases and J by 5 bases, with 5 bases of the junction left unmatched. The CDR3: CAWSVSGGGETQYF. In DNA form, the CDR3 reads TGTGCCTGGAGTGTTTCAGGGGGCGGGGAGACCCAGTACTTC.

Only one count was recorded for this clone. The chain carries TRBV7-9 and TRBJ2-3, with D possibly being TRBD1 (5 bases). Trimming stripped 2 bases from V and 3 bases from J, with 15 bases between. The CDR3 totals 16 residues. Germline loops: CDR1 SEHNR, CDR2 FQNEAQ (reference sequence). The CDR3 nucleotides read TGTGCCAGCAGCTTAAATGCCCAGGGCTTAACAGATACGCAGTATTTT. Encoded protein: CASSLNAQGLTDTQYF.

The chain recombines TRBV10-3 with TRBJ2-7; 9 nucleotides match TRBD1. With V trimmed by 0 bases and J by 4 bases, 1 base remained unmatched. Germline values: CDR1 ENHRY, CDR2 SYGVKD. The CDR3 runs to 14 residues. The CDR3 DNA follows: TGTGCCATCAGTGAGTCGGGGACAGGGTACGAGCAGTACTTC. The encoded protein is CAISESGTGYEQYF.

The chain couples TRBV30 to TRBJ1-5; D might be TRBD1 (5 bases). The V gene lost 5 bases and the J gene lost 1 base, with 6 bases spanning the gap. Germline V CDR1 and CDR2: GTSNPN, SVGIG (reference sequence). CDR3 length: 12 residues. CDR3: CAWDSSNQPQHF. The DNA of the CDR3 is TGTGCCTGGGACAGCAGCAATCAGCCCCAGCATTTT.

About this clone: Other DNA variants within this sample encode the same CDR3. This chain uses TRBV7-2 with TRBJ2-2; 7 positions agree with TRBD1. The CDR3 spans 14 residues. Germline CDR1 and CDR2: SGHTA and FQGNSA. V lost 5 bases and J lost 6; bases outside the gene matches: 6. CDR3 protein: CASSPRQGSGELFF. CDR3 nucleotide sequence: TGTGCCAGCAGCCCCAGACAGGGCTCCGGGGAGCTGTTTTTT.

V and J are TRBV12-3 or TRBV12-4 and TRBJ1-6, with D possibly matching TRBD1 (5 bases). This CDR3 has 13 residues. V gave up 5 bases and J gave up 10 bases, with 12 bases separating them. The CDR3 nucleotides read TGTGCCAGCAGTCCCCAGGGTTACTCACCCCTCCACTTT. Its translation is CASSPQGYSPLHF.

The chain recombines TRBV13 with TRBJ2-1; TRBD1 agrees at 8 bases. V shed 5 bases, J shed 4 bases, and the junction held 10 bases outside the gene matches. Per the germline V gene, CDR1 is PRHDT and CDR2 is FYEKMQ (reference sequence). The CDR3 is 16 amino acids. The CDR3 nucleotides read TGTGCCAGCAGCACTGGACAGGGAGTTTTGTACAATGAGCAGTTCTTC. This sequence encodes CASSTGQGVLYNEQFF. Filled out from reference TRBV13 and TRBJ2-1, the complete variable domain reads AAGVIQSPRHLIKEKRETATLKCYPIPRHDTVYWYQQGPGQDPQFLISFYEKMQSDKGSIPDRFSAQQFSDYHSELNMSSLELGDSALYFCASSTGQGVLYNEQFFGPGTRLTVL.

The gene calls are TRBV20-1 and TRBJ2-1; D unresolved. The germline V and J ends were trimmed by 0 bases and 10 bases, with 7 bases remaining between them. The germline V gene has CDR1 DFQATT and CDR2 SNEGSKA (reference sequence). The CDR3 extends over 11 amino acids. The CDR3 DNA follows: TGCAGTGCTAGAGATGACCAGGAGCAGTTCTTC. It specifies CSARDDQEQFF.

V gene TRBV27 combines with J gene TRBJ2-7, with 7 bases lining up with TRBD1. Germline lookup yields CDR1 MNHEY and CDR2 SMNVEV (reference sequence). The CDR3 is 14 residues long. V shed 5 bases, J shed 4 bases, and the junction held 8 bases outside the gene matches. DNA for the CDR3: TGTGCCAGCAGTGCCAACAGGGGTGGTTACGAGCAGTACTTC. Translation: CASSANRGGYEQYF.

The chain has TRBV7-2 and TRBJ2-7; no definite D call. This CDR3 contains 14 residues. CDR1 is SGHTA, CDR2 FQGNSA, per germline. With 1 base removed from V and 3 bases from J, the gap between germline ends came to 10 bases. Here the CDR3 reads CASSLGGHYYEQYF. The CDR3 DNA is TGTGCCAGCAGCTTAGGCGGCCATTACTACGAGCAGTACTTC.

J is TRBJ1-1 and V is TRBV18; D is uncertain. Trimming cost V 2 bases and J 4 bases, with 8 bases left between them. The CDR3 loop spans 13 amino acids. The germline V gene encodes CDR1 KGHSH and CDR2 LQKENI. DNA of the CDR3: TGTGCCAGCTCACCAGGCGAGATCACTGAAGCTTTCTTT. It translates to CASSPGEITEAFF.

This clone was seen more than once but under ten times. This chain connects TRBV6-2 or TRBV6-3 to TRBJ2-2; tentatively, D is TRBD2 (6 bases). CDR3 length equals 14 residues. Germline-derived CDR1 and CDR2 are MNHEY and SVGEGT. Deletions cut 8 bases from V and 6 bases from J, with 16 bases between. CDR3 nucleotide sequence: TGTGCCAGCGGCCCGCCCCCGGGGGCCGGGGAGCTGTTTTTT. It yields the protein CASGPPPGAGELFF.

The chain links TRBV11-2 to TRBJ2-1, with 9 bases matching TRBD1. The CDR3 is 14 residues long. CDR1 SGHAT and CDR2 FQNNGV come from the germline V gene. After removal of 6 bases from V and 9 bases from J, the junction contained 9 bases not matched to a gene. This CDR3 reads CASRTGGLYSEQFF. The CDR3 coding sequence is TGTGCCAGCAGGACAGGGGGTCTGTATAGTGAGCAGTTCTTC.

This chain joins TRBV9 and TRBJ2-7; D gene unclear. Trimming stripped 2 bases from V and 7 bases from J, with 13 bases between. The CDR3 totals 13 residues. Germline V gene data show CDR1 as SGDLS and CDR2 as YYNGEE. DNA for the CDR3: TGTGCCAGCAGCGTCTCCGGGTTAGGGGAGCAGTACTTC. It is translated as CASSVSGLGEQYF.

This clone was counted a few times. The V call is TRBV2, the J call TRBJ1-2, with TRBD1 identical over 12 bases. Trimming took 7 bases from V and 3 from J; bases not matched to a gene: 6. The CDR3 covers 15 residues. Germline CDR1 reads SNHLY; CDR2 reads FYNNEI. CDR3: CASKGTGGVYYGYTF. The CDR3 nucleotides are TGTGCCAGCAAGGGGACAGGGGGCGTCTACTATGGCTACACCTTC.

The chain has TRBV9 and TRBJ1-5; TRBD1 is a possible D gene (5 bases). The CDR3 length is 13 residues. Germline V gene lookup returns CDR1 SGDLS and CDR2 YYNGEE. V was shortened by 4 bases and J by 3 bases, with 8 bases between the two germline ends. This CDR3 reads CASSLGPNQPQHF. The CDR3 region has the DNA TGTGCCAGCAGCTTGGGACCCAATCAGCCCCAGCATTTT.

The CDR3 DNA reads TGCGCCAGCAGCTTGGATGGACTAGCGGCTCGTGAGCAGTTCTTC. It is translated as CASSLDGLAAREQFF. The chain employs TRBV5-1 and TRBJ2-1; 10 bases line up with TRBD2. Trimming cost V 0 bases and J 9 bases; bases outside gene matches: 6. The CDR3 has 15 residues. The germline gives CDR1 SGHRS, CDR2 YFSETQ.

The chain links TRBV6-2 or TRBV6-3 to TRBJ1-3; D remains unclear. Per germline, CDR1 MNHEY and CDR2 SVGEGT. This CDR3 region has 18 residues. Trimming removed 2 bases from V and 0 bases from J, with 17 bases in between. For the CDR3, the DNA is TGTGCCAGCAGTTACGATAGGGAGATAACATACTCTGGAAACACCATATATTTT. Amino acid sequence: CASSYDREITYSGNTIYF.

The V call is TRBV7-2, the J call TRBJ2-7; 9 nucleotides align to TRBD1. Per germline, CDR1 SGHTA and CDR2 FQGNSA. The CDR3 consists of 17 residues. Trimming at V came to 5 bases and at J to 7 bases, leaving 18 bases not matched to a gene. CDR3 sequence (DNA): TGTGCCAGCAGCCAACGGCAGGGACAGGGAACCATGGTGGAGCAGTACTTC. Translating gives CASSQRQGQGTMVEQYF.

The chain combines TRBV12-3 or TRBV12-4 with TRBJ1-4; D is ambiguous. The CDR3 sequence is 13 residues long. With 6 bases removed from V and 8 bases from J, the gap between germline ends came to 13 bases. The CDR3 DNA is TGTGCCAGCAGCCCAAGCACGACGGAAAAACTGTTTTTT. Translating it yields CASSPSTTEKLFF.

The J gene is TRBJ2-7, the V gene TRBV11-2; the D gene is possibly TRBD1 (5 bases). The CDR3 is 15 residues long. V was shortened by 2 bases and J by 0 bases, with 11 bases between the two germline ends. Germline V lookup: CDR1 SGHAT, CDR2 FQNNGV. DNA of the CDR3: TGTGCCAGCAGCTTAAGGACATCCTTCTCCTACGAGCAGTACTTC. Amino acid sequence: CASSLRTSFSYEQYF.

The J gene is TRBJ1-3, the V gene TRBV20-1; 8 bases agree with TRBD1. V trimming: 3 bases; J trimming: 2 bases; junction bases outside the gene matches: 6. The length of the CDR3 is 15 residues. CDR1 is DFQATT, CDR2 SNEGSKA, per germline (reference sequence). The CDR3 spells CSASYRGAPGNTIYF. For the CDR3, the DNA is TGCAGTGCTAGTTACAGGGGGGCCCCTGGAAACACCATATATTTT.

V usage is TRBV5-1 and J usage is TRBJ2-7; tentatively, D is TRBD2 (6 bases). CDR1 is SGHRS, CDR2 YFSETQ, per germline. V was shortened by 4 bases and J by 7 bases, with 12 bases between the two germline ends. CDR3 length: 12 residues. The CDR3 reads CASSPLAGEQYF. The CDR3 DNA reads TGCGCCAGCAGCCCACTAGCAGGGGAGCAGTACTTC.